The next 14 T cell receptor beta chains were all read from a single sample in a study of T cells in Graves' hyperthyroidism and ophthalmopathy. Amplified TCR beta CDR3 regions came from RNA transcripts. The TCR CDR3 was amplified in a first-round RT-PCR using the HTBI primer set. TCRdb processed the multiplex PCR reads anew with MiXCR; each CDR3 protein has one entry. The profile shows around 340,000 distinct CDR3 sequences, about a sixth of them singletons. The sample consisted of blood. The receptors come from a woman between 40 and 55 years old with Graves' ophthalmopathy.

This clonotype came up many times. The V call is TRBV6-5, the J call TRBJ1-3; D perhaps matches TRBD1 (6 bases). V lost 2 bases, J lost 1 base, and 9 bases lay in between. Germline loops: CDR1 MNHEY, CDR2 SVGAGI. CDR3 length: 15 residues. CDR3 region: CASSYEGVSGNTIYF. The CDR3 DNA sequence: TGTGCCAGCAGTTACGAGGGGGTTTCTGGAAACACCATATATTTT.

The chain recombines TRBV12-3 or TRBV12-4 with TRBJ1-5; possibly TRBD1 for D (6 bases). CDR3 length equals 14 residues. Trimming took 6 bases from V and 6 from J, leaving 15 bases between them. CDR3 protein: CASSATGGTQPQHF. Here the CDR3 DNA reads TGTGCCAGCAGCGCCACGGGGGGCACTCAGCCCCAGCATTTT.

The table lists this clonotype with many counts. An end of the junction differs from the germline gene, which may be a read error. V and J are TRBV25-1 and TRBJ1-5; 7 nucleotides match TRBD1. This CDR3 spans 13 amino acids. Germline values: CDR1 MGHDK, CDR2 SYGVNS. The CDR3 bases are TGTGCCGGCTCCGGGACAGTGAATCAACCCCAGCATTTT. Its translation: CAGSGTVNQPQHF. The entire variable domain, with the rest obtained from reference TRBV25-1 and TRBJ1-5, is as follows: EADIYQTPRYLVIGTGKKITLECSQTMGHDKMYWYQQDPGMELHLIHYSYGVNSTEKGDLSSESTVSRIRTEHFPLTLESARPSHTSQYLCAGSGTVNQPQHFGDGTRLSIL.

This clonotype was observed at least ten times. This rearrangement joins TRBV19 to TRBJ1-1; TRBD1 is a possible D gene (5 bases). This CDR3 is built from 13 residues. The germline CDR1 and CDR2 sequences are LNHDA and SQIVND (reference sequence). V was pared by 4 bases and J by 0 bases, with 6 bases between. CDR3 nucleotides: TGTGCCAGTAGTACCAGGGTGAACACTGAAGCTTTCTTT. The encoded protein is CASSTRVNTEAFF.

This clonotype was recorded at least ten times. DNA for the CDR3: TGTGCCAGCAGTCCGGGACTAGCGGGGCGACAGAATCAAGAGACCCAGTACTTC. Its translation is CASSPGLAGRQNQETQYF. The chain recombines TRBV28 with TRBJ2-5; TRBD2 matches at 13 bases. Germline CDR1 is MDHEN and CDR2 is SYDVKM. The length of the CDR3 is 18 residues. V gave up 5 bases and J gave up 2 bases; unmatched junction bases: 11.

This clonotype was detected ten times or more. The chain couples TRBV2 to TRBJ1-2; 7 bases align to TRBD1. Germline V gene data show CDR1 as SNHLY and CDR2 as FYNNEI. This CDR3 has 15 amino acids. The trim removed 6 bases at V and 4 bases at J, leaving 11 bases unmatched. Here the CDR3 DNA reads TGTGCCAGCAGCCTGGGGGACAGAACCCTCTATGGCTACACCTTC. This gives the protein CASSLGDRTLYGYTF.

This clonotype has ten or more counts. This chain uses TRBV2 with TRBJ2-5; 11 bases fit TRBD1. CDR3 length equals 15 residues. V was clipped by 5 bases and J by 5 bases; unmatched bases: 7. From germline, CDR1 is SNHLY and CDR2 FYNNEI. The CDR3 DNA reads TGTGCCAGCAGTAAGGACAGGGGGCGTGGGGAGACCCAGTACTTC. It yields the protein CASSKDRGRGETQYF.

This clonotype was recorded at least ten times. This rearrangement joins TRBV19 to TRBJ1-1; no firm D call. CDR3 size: 13 residues. Trimming took off 7 bases at V and 0 bases at J, with 9 bases between the two ends. Per germline, CDR1 LNHDA and CDR2 SQIVND (reference sequence). The CDR3 reads CASTQGVNTEAFF. CDR3 DNA sequence: TGTGCCAGTACTCAAGGAGTGAACACTGAAGCTTTCTTT.

This clonotype was seen many times. The J gene is TRBJ1-6, the V gene TRBV28; D unclear. The CDR3 extends over 19 amino acids. Germline V CDR1 and CDR2: MDHEN, SYDVKM. V lost 3 bases, J lost 0 bases, and 18 bases lay in between. CDR3 in DNA: TGTGCCAGCAGTTTGATTGGGGATCTCCTTAGCTCCTATAATTCACCCCTCCACTTT. This sequence encodes CASSLIGDLLSSYNSPLHF.

At least ten counts were recorded for this clonotype. This chain's CDR3 is CATSRGVSGTNTGELFF. The CDR3 nucleotides are TGTGCCACCAGCAGAGGGGTTAGCGGGACGAACACCGGGGAGCTGTTTTTT. This chain links TRBV15 with TRBJ2-2; TRBD2 agrees at 8 bases. V was pared by 1 base and J by 0 bases, with 4 bases of the junction left unmatched. This CDR3 is built from 17 residues. Germline CDR1 LNHNV, CDR2 YYDKDF (reference sequence).

This clonotype was seen repeatedly, ten times or more. The chain has TRBV19 and TRBJ2-3, with a possible D match to TRBD1 (5 bases). The CDR3 totals 16 residues. Germline lookup yields CDR1 LNHDA and CDR2 SQIVND (reference sequence). Deletions cut 2 bases from V and 2 bases from J, with 14 bases between. The CDR3 DNA sequence: TGTGCCAGTAGTATACTCGTGGCAGGGCCCACAGATACGCAGTATTTT. It encodes CASSILVAGPTDTQYF.

This clonotype was counted ten times or more. The rearrangement uses TRBV6-1 and TRBJ2-5, with no clear D. The CDR3 is 10 amino acids. With 7 bases removed from V and 5 bases from J, the gap between germline ends came to 5 bases. From germline, CDR1 is MNHNS and CDR2 SASEGT. The CDR3 bases are TGTGCCAGCACGTGGGAGACCCAGTACTTC. Its translation is CASTWETQYF.

This clonotype appeared many times. The rearrangement joins TRBV7-8 to TRBJ1-5; D uncertain. The CDR3 is made up of 16 amino acids. From germline, CDR1 is SGHVS and CDR2 FQNEAQ. Trimming removed 1 base at V and 1 base at J, with 11 bases between. The CDR3 protein is CASSLVPGPSNQPQHF. CDR3 DNA sequence: TGTGCCAGCAGCTTAGTGCCGGGTCCGAGCAATCAGCCCCAGCATTTT.

This chain connects TRBV7-2 to TRBJ2-7; 11 nucleotides line up with TRBD2. Germline lookup yields CDR1 SGHTA and CDR2 FQGNSA. The CDR3 covers 14 residues. V trimming: 3 bases; J trimming: 7 bases; junction bases outside the gene matches: 5. The CDR3 region is CASSLTSGNREQYF. CDR3 bases: TGTGCCAGCAGCTTGACTAGCGGGAATAGGGAGCAGTACTTC.